The clone carrying this T cell receptor (beta chain) occurred many times. The antigen is unknown. Each TCR transcript was tagged with a 10-nucleotide random UMI during 5'RACE. One entry per CDR3 protein, called by TCRdb with MiXCR from the 5' RACE reads. Of 32,000 or so distinct CDR3 sequences listed, around 10% are singletons. The data derive from a study of neurological immune-mediated disorders. Study results and limitations: Because no CDR3 amino acid sequences were shared across subjects by expanded clones, private repertoires were suggested in all groups.

The healthy controls volunteered at a blood bank in Maryland, USA. The unsorted libraries were generated from a total of 2 million PBMCs, which had been stored in RNAlater at -80 C. The trim removed 3 bases at V and 4 bases at J, leaving 11 bases unmatched. Germline V gene data show CDR1 as SQVTM and CDR2 as ANQGSEA. The CDR3 contains 15 residues. Sequenced: PBMCs. The receptor was derived from a woman aged 55 to 70 in good health. The V and J genes are TRBV29-1 and TRBJ2-5; 7 nucleotides agree with TRBD1. This chain's CDR3 is CSVDTPEDRRETQYF. The CDR3 region has the DNA TGCAGCGTTGATACCCCCGAGGACAGGCGAGAGACCCAGTACTTC.